A selection of T cell receptor beta chains follows, all from one sample in a study of shared clonotypes between healthy human individuals. Profiling relied on immunoSEQ multiplex PCR, and the TCRdb table lists in-frame clones only, not all of them. The sample includes about 1,800,000 clones, about 95% of them seen just once. Sequenced sample: naive CD8+ T cells sorted from blood. These receptors were taken from a man between 18 and 35 years old in good health. The conserved cysteine and the conserved F or W are not part of the CDR3 here. Fields, in order: V gene, J gene, D gene, CDR3 protein. A D gene is named only where the DNA matches it firmly.

v_call: TRBV6-6
j_call: TRBJ2-1
d_call: .
cdr3_aa: ASSLEGRNNEQF

v_call: TRBV7-9
j_call: TRBJ1-1
d_call: .
cdr3_aa: ASSFDEAF

v_call: TRBV6-6
j_call: TRBJ1-2
d_call: .
cdr3_aa: ASSYSEGLYGYT

v_call: TRBV28
j_call: TRBJ1-5
d_call: .
cdr3_aa: ASSFGLATQPQH

v_call: TRBV5-1
j_call: TRBJ1-4
d_call: .
cdr3_aa: ASRTTGLATNEKLF

v_call: TRBV13
j_call: TRBJ2-6
d_call: TRBD1
cdr3_aa: ASSSTSGTGGAGANVLT

v_call: TRBV4-1
j_call: TRBJ1-1
d_call: .
cdr3_aa: ASSQDSYAGTEAF

v_call: TRBV19
j_call: TRBJ1-5
d_call: .
cdr3_aa: ASALGTQYSNQPQH

v_call: TRBV13
j_call: TRBJ1-1
d_call: .
cdr3_aa: ASSPPALDTEAF

v_call: TRBV25-1
j_call: TRBJ2-1
d_call: .
cdr3_aa: ASSEQGSYNEQF

v_call: TRBV18
j_call: TRBJ1-2
d_call: TRBD1
cdr3_aa: ASSPDRARNYGYT

v_call: TRBV5-6
j_call: TRBJ2-5
d_call: .
cdr3_aa: ASSSIGAVLDTETQY

v_call: TRBV29-1
j_call: TRBJ1-6
d_call: .
cdr3_aa: QLRGRNSPLH

v_call: TRBV27
j_call: TRBJ2-5
d_call: TRBD1
cdr3_aa: ASSFGTGLRETQY

v_call: TRBV7-6
j_call: TRBJ2-7
d_call: TRBD1
cdr3_aa: ASSPGTALSYEQY

v_call: TRBV29-1
j_call: TRBJ2-1
d_call: .
cdr3_aa: SVEDPSYNEQF

v_call: TRBV11-2
j_call: TRBJ1-5
d_call: .
cdr3_aa: ASSLGEGPQH

v_call: TRBV9
j_call: TRBJ1-1
d_call: .
cdr3_aa: ASSPLGRDNTEAF

v_call: TRBV2
j_call: TRBJ2-3
d_call: .
cdr3_aa: ASSPSGEPPDTQY

v_call: TRBV30
j_call: TRBJ1-6
d_call: .
cdr3_aa: AWGDFGANSPLH

v_call: TRBV7-9
j_call: TRBJ1-2
d_call: TRBD1
cdr3_aa: ASSLSPGQVYT

v_call: TRBV4-1
j_call: TRBJ2-1
d_call: .
cdr3_aa: ASSHPGVTNHNEQF

v_call: TRBV13
j_call: TRBJ2-7
d_call: TRBD2
cdr3_aa: ASSSLGTSGRGEQY

v_call: TRBV7-6
j_call: TRBJ1-5
d_call: .
cdr3_aa: ASSLGVYSNQPQH

v_call: TRBV13
j_call: TRBJ1-1
d_call: .
cdr3_aa: ASSMQTGRAEAF

v_call: TRBV4-1
j_call: TRBJ1-4
d_call: .
cdr3_aa: ASSLTPWGPNEKLF

v_call: TRBV10-2
j_call: TRBJ2-3
d_call: .
cdr3_aa: ASPVGGPDTQY

v_call: TRBV7-8
j_call: TRBJ2-1
d_call: TRBD1
cdr3_aa: ASSAPGQVSVSSYNEQF

v_call: TRBV6-6
j_call: TRBJ2-7
d_call: .
cdr3_aa: ASTPRRFGVEQY

v_call: TRBV14
j_call: TRBJ2-7
d_call: TRBD2
cdr3_aa: ASSLSGSAEQY

v_call: TRBV7-9
j_call: TRBJ1-4
d_call: .
cdr3_aa: ASSLISLNEKLF

v_call: TRBV5-1
j_call: TRBJ2-1
d_call: .
cdr3_aa: ASSWSNLLNEQF

v_call: TRBV5-6
j_call: TRBJ2-7
d_call: TRBD1
cdr3_aa: ASSLDRAPYEQY

v_call: TRBV19
j_call: TRBJ2-1
d_call: .
cdr3_aa: ASSVLGVEQF

v_call: TRBV7-9
j_call: TRBJ1-1
d_call: .
cdr3_aa: ASSLDTPWAF

v_call: TRBV27
j_call: TRBJ2-7
d_call: .
cdr3_aa: ASSLSGVSYEQY

v_call: TRBV28
j_call: TRBJ2-7
d_call: TRBD2
cdr3_aa: ASSFSGTSGVILNYEQY

v_call: TRBV9
j_call: TRBJ2-7
d_call: TRBD2
cdr3_aa: ASSPGLASSYEQY

v_call: TRBV30
j_call: TRBJ2-7
d_call: TRBD1
cdr3_aa: AWSVTDRDGSYEQY

v_call: TRBV4-1
j_call: TRBJ1-1
d_call: .
cdr3_aa: ASKPGQYISEAF

v_call: TRBV19
j_call: TRBJ1-5
d_call: TRBD1
cdr3_aa: ATWGGTGNQPQH

v_call: TRBV28
j_call: TRBJ2-7
d_call: TRBD1
cdr3_aa: ASVGTGDPYEQY

v_call: TRBV11-2
j_call: TRBJ1-4
d_call: .
cdr3_aa: ASRPADAPEKLF

v_call: TRBV28
j_call: TRBJ2-7
d_call: TRBD1
cdr3_aa: ASRFGQGAQEQY

v_call: TRBV2
j_call: TRBJ2-2
d_call: TRBD1
cdr3_aa: ASRGQGLKDTGELF

v_call: TRBV10-3
j_call: TRBJ2-7
d_call: .
cdr3_aa: AISESNSGRGDYEQY

v_call: TRBV25-1
j_call: TRBJ1-2
d_call: .
cdr3_aa: ASSEPGRNYGYT

v_call: TRBV18
j_call: TRBJ2-2
d_call: .
cdr3_aa: ASLPANTGELF

v_call: TRBV27
j_call: TRBJ2-1
d_call: .
cdr3_aa: ASRFTLGNEQF

v_call: TRBV5-4
j_call: TRBJ2-7
d_call: .
cdr3_aa: ASSLSEGTKEQY

v_call: TRBV6-5
j_call: TRBJ1-1
d_call: TRBD1
cdr3_aa: ASSLTGEGTEAF

v_call: TRBV30
j_call: TRBJ2-1
d_call: TRBD2
cdr3_aa: AWSVLGGYNEQF

v_call: TRBV6-5
j_call: TRBJ1-6
d_call: TRBD1
cdr3_aa: ASSYEPGQGHSPLH

v_call: TRBV4-1
j_call: TRBJ2-3
d_call: TRBD2
cdr3_aa: ASSQERTRLTDTQY

v_call: TRBV4-1
j_call: TRBJ2-7
d_call: .
cdr3_aa: ASSQVSSYEQY

v_call: TRBV5-1
j_call: TRBJ1-2
d_call: TRBD1
cdr3_aa: ASSLGQGGDGYGYT

v_call: TRBV4-1
j_call: TRBJ2-7
d_call: TRBD1
cdr3_aa: ASSQEGQGDEQY